This TCR beta chain derives from a study of blood T cells in healthy people across ages. A second PCR, run for roughly 7 to 12 cycles, used a sample-barcoded 5' primer plus a J-beta primer mix. MiXCR, run by TCRdb on the 5' RACE reads, gives a single entry per CDR3 protein. The table records about 1.4 million distinct CDR3 sequences, almost 60% of them present only once. General observations from the study: A conclusive naive versus antigen-experienced comparison was prevented by the unsorted PBMCs. There was a strong correlation between TCR beta diversity and naive T cell percentage.

As regards this clonotype: The antigen remains undetermined.

Peripheral blood samples of around 9.5 milliliters were drawn from each donor. Each sample had at least 6 million PBMCs isolated. Sequencing was performed on blood. This receptor was taken from a man between 18 and 35 years old in good health.

In nucleotides, the CDR3 is TGTGCCATCAGTGAAGGGACTAGAACGTCCTACGAGCAGTACTTC. Its translation: CAISEGTRTSYEQYF. This chain uses TRBV10-3 with TRBJ2-7; 8 bases are shared with TRBD2. The length of the CDR3 is 15 residues. Germline V gives CDR1 ENHRY, CDR2 SYGVKD. With V trimmed by 3 bases and J by 1 base, 5 bases remained unmatched.